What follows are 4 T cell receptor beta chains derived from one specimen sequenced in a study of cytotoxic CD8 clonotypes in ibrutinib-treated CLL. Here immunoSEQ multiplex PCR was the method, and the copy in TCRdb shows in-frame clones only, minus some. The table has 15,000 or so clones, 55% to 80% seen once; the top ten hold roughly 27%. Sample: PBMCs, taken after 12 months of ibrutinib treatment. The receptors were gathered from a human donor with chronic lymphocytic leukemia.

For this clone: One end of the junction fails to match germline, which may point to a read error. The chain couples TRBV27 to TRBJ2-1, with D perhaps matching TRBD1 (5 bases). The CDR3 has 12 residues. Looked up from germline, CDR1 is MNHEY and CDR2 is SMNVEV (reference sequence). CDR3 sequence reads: CASSPQDTPSVF. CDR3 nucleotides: TGTGCCAGCAGTCCCCAGGACACTCCGAGTGTCTTC.

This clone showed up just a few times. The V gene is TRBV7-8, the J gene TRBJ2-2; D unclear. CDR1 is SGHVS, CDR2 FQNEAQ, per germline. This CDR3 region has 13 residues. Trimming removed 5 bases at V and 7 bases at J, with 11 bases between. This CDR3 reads CASSARLSGELFF. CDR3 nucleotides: TGTGCCAGCAGCGCCCGACTCAGCGGGGAGCTGTTTTTT.

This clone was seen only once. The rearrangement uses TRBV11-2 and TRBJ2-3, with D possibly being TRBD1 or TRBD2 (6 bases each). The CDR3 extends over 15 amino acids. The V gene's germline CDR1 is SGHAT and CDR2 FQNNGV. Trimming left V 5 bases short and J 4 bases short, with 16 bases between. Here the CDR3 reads CASSPLRGVSDTQYF. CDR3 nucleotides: TGTGCCAGCAGCCCCCTTAGGGGGGTCTCAGATACGCAGTATTTT.

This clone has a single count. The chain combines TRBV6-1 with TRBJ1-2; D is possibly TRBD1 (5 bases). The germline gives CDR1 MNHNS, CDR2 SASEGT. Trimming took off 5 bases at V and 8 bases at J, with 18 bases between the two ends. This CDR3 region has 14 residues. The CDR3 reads CASSLGAIWRGYTF. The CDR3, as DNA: TGTGCCAGCAGTCTTGGGGCAATTTGGCGAGGCTACACCTTC.